Following are 3 T cell receptor beta chains from one sample sequenced in a study of a mutant IDH1 vaccine in newly diagnosed glioma (dated by TCRdb to the early 2020s). Libraries came from the immunoSEQ multiplex PCR assay. The table comes from immuneACCESS by way of TCRdb, which keeps in-frame sequences with V and J called. Part of the clones is missing from these tables; in studies checked, under half for an unresolved V gene and the rest for unknown reasons. This sample comprises tens of thousands of clones, 90% to 95% of them detected only once. The ten largest clones take up over 2% of the sample. Taken with the paper, the label for time point translates to: week 11, during vaccination. Each vaccine dose was 300 ug of a 20-mer mutant IDH1 peptide in Montanide, given subcutaneously with topical imiquimod. These receptors are not linked to any known antigen. This sample comprised PBMCs, obtained from a glioma patient whose treatment included an IDH1 peptide vaccine. These receptors originate from a man between 45 and 60 years old with glioma.

The chain uses TRBV7-9 and TRBJ2-5, with D perhaps TRBD2 (6 bases). The CDR3 runs to 17 residues. V was shortened by 2 bases and J by 3 bases, with 19 bases between the two germline ends. Germline CDR1 reads SEHNR; CDR2 reads FQNEAQ (reference sequence). The CDR3 nucleotides read TGTGCCAGCAGCTTACCCCGGGACTTTGATCCGGAAGAGACCCAGTACTTC. Its protein is CASSLPRDFDPEETQYF.

This sequence joins TRBV30 and TRBJ2-1, with D unclear. The CDR3 loop spans 12 amino acids. V lost 2 bases and J 5 bases, leaving 7 bases between the germline ends. Germline CDR1 reads GTSNPN; CDR2 reads SVGIG (reference sequence). The CDR3 protein is CAWSQDNNEQFF. CDR3 in DNA: TGTGCCTGGAGTCAAGATAACAATGAGCAGTTCTTC.

The V and J genes are TRBV6-5 and TRBJ1-2; perhaps TRBD1 as D (5 bases). This CDR3 contains 15 residues. Trimming shortened V by 2 bases and J by 8 bases, and 18 bases separated the two germline ends. Germline-derived CDR1 and CDR2 are MNHEY and SVGAGI. CDR3 sequence reads: CASSYGTGTIWGYTF. CDR3 in DNA: TGTGCCAGCAGTTACGGCACCGGGACCATTTGGGGCTACACCTTC.